These 9 T cell receptor beta chains came from one sample sequenced in a study of T cells in Graves' hyperthyroidism and ophthalmopathy (dated by TCRdb to 2018 to 2020). The library was prepared using multiplex PCR. Sequencing used an Illumina HiSeq 2000. TCR beta CDR3 regions were amplified from RNA transcripts. The TCR CDR3 was subjected to a first round of RT-PCR using the HTBI primer set and the Qiagen OneStep RT-PCR kit. Clones were called with MiXCR by TCRdb after fastp trimmed the public reads at Q25, and only in-frame beta chains were retained. All rows with the same CDR3 protein become a single entry with the most common DNA and genes. This sample is represented by 600,000 to 850,000 distinct CDR3 sequences; approximately 19% of them were singletons. 16% of the sample is held by the ten biggest clonotypes. The sequenced material came from blood. The receptors were sampled from a woman in her 50s with Graves' hyperthyroidism that later progressed to Graves' ophthalmopathy.

This clonotype has only a few counts. This sequence joins TRBV5-1 and TRBJ1-2; 9 nucleotides line up with TRBD1. This CDR3 is 13 amino acids long. V was pared by 5 bases and J by 10 bases, with 9 bases of the junction left unmatched. Germline CDR1 reads SGHRS; CDR2 reads YFSETQ. CDR3 region: CASSFPGTGIYTF. DNA of the CDR3: TGCGCCAGCAGTTTCCCCGGGACAGGGATCTACACCTTC.

This clonotype appeared a few times. The CDR3, as DNA: TGTGCCAGCAGCTTAAGAAGACAGGGGGCTTACAATGAGCAGTTCTTC. This codes for CASSLRRQGAYNEQFF. The V gene is TRBV7-8, the J gene TRBJ2-1; 10 bases line up with TRBD1. Germline loops: CDR1 SGHVS, CDR2 FQNEAQ. The length of the CDR3 is 16 residues. V was clipped by 2 bases and J by 4 bases; unmatched bases: 5.

The chain joins TRBV27 to TRBJ1-1, with 9 nucleotides matching TRBD1. Germline V gene lookup returns CDR1 MNHEY and CDR2 SMNVEV (reference sequence). The CDR3 loop spans 15 amino acids. With V trimmed by 4 bases and J by 6 bases, 9 bases remained unmatched. Here the CDR3 DNA reads TGTGCCAGCAGTTCGACAGGGGGGTTTACGGCTGAAGCTTTCTTT. Translating it yields CASSSTGGFTAEAFF.

This clonotype came up many times. V usage is TRBV18 and J usage is TRBJ1-5; TRBD1 might be the D (6 bases). The CDR3 covers 14 residues. Germline V gives CDR1 KGHSH, CDR2 LQKENI. V lost 3 bases, J lost 1 base, and 7 bases lay in between. CDR3 sequence: CASSPGQSNQPQHF. The CDR3 DNA is TGTGCCAGCTCACCCGGACAGAGCAATCAGCCCCAGCATTTT.

The chain is built from TRBV14 and TRBJ2-1; 7 bases agree with TRBD2. The trim removed 0 bases at V and 0 bases at J, leaving 8 bases unmatched. Germline-derived CDR1 and CDR2 are SGHDN and FVKESK. There are 18 residues in the CDR3. In DNA form, the CDR3 reads TGTGCCAGCAGCCAAGACCGACTAGCCCCGAGCTCCTACAATGAGCAGTTCTTC. Its translation: CASSQDRLAPSSYNEQFF.

This clonotype was found many times. V gene TRBV6-5 combines with J gene TRBJ2-5, with D possibly being TRBD2 (6 bases). V lost 0 bases and J lost 5, with 19 bases in between. Germline CDR1 MNHEY, CDR2 SVGAGI. The CDR3 has 17 amino acids. The CDR3 sequence is CASSYSEGSALRETQYF. In nucleotides, the CDR3 is TGTGCCAGCAGTTACTCGGAGGGATCCGCACTGAGGGAGACCCAGTACTTC.

The sample holds many counts of this clonotype. The rearrangement joins TRBV28 to TRBJ1-1, with a tentative D call TRBD1 (6 bases). The CDR3 loop spans 13 amino acids. With 6 bases removed from V and 11 bases from J, the gap between germline ends came to 19 bases. Germline assignment: CDR1 MDHEN and CDR2 SYDVKM. CDR3 nucleotide sequence: TGTGCCAGCAGGATTACAGGGACGATTAGGGCTTTCTTT. Protein product: CASRITGTIRAFF.

The chain carries TRBV19 and TRBJ2-2, with no clear D. This CDR3 comprises 14 residues. V was clipped by 3 bases and J by 4 bases, with 9 bases between them. Germline lookup yields CDR1 LNHDA and CDR2 SQIVND (reference sequence). The CDR3 here is CASSMGPLTGELFF. DNA for the CDR3: TGTGCCAGTAGTATGGGTCCCCTCACCGGGGAGCTGTTTTTT.

This clonotype was seen a handful of times. The J gene is TRBJ2-1, the V gene TRBV27; 8 positions agree with TRBD1. Per germline, CDR1 MNHEY and CDR2 SMNVEV (reference sequence). V trimming: 5 bases; J trimming: 4 bases; junction bases outside the gene matches: 4. The CDR3 length is 14 residues. The CDR3 region has the DNA TGTGCCAGCAGTACGGGGACAGGATACAATGAGCAGTTCTTC. Its protein is CASSTGTGYNEQFF.